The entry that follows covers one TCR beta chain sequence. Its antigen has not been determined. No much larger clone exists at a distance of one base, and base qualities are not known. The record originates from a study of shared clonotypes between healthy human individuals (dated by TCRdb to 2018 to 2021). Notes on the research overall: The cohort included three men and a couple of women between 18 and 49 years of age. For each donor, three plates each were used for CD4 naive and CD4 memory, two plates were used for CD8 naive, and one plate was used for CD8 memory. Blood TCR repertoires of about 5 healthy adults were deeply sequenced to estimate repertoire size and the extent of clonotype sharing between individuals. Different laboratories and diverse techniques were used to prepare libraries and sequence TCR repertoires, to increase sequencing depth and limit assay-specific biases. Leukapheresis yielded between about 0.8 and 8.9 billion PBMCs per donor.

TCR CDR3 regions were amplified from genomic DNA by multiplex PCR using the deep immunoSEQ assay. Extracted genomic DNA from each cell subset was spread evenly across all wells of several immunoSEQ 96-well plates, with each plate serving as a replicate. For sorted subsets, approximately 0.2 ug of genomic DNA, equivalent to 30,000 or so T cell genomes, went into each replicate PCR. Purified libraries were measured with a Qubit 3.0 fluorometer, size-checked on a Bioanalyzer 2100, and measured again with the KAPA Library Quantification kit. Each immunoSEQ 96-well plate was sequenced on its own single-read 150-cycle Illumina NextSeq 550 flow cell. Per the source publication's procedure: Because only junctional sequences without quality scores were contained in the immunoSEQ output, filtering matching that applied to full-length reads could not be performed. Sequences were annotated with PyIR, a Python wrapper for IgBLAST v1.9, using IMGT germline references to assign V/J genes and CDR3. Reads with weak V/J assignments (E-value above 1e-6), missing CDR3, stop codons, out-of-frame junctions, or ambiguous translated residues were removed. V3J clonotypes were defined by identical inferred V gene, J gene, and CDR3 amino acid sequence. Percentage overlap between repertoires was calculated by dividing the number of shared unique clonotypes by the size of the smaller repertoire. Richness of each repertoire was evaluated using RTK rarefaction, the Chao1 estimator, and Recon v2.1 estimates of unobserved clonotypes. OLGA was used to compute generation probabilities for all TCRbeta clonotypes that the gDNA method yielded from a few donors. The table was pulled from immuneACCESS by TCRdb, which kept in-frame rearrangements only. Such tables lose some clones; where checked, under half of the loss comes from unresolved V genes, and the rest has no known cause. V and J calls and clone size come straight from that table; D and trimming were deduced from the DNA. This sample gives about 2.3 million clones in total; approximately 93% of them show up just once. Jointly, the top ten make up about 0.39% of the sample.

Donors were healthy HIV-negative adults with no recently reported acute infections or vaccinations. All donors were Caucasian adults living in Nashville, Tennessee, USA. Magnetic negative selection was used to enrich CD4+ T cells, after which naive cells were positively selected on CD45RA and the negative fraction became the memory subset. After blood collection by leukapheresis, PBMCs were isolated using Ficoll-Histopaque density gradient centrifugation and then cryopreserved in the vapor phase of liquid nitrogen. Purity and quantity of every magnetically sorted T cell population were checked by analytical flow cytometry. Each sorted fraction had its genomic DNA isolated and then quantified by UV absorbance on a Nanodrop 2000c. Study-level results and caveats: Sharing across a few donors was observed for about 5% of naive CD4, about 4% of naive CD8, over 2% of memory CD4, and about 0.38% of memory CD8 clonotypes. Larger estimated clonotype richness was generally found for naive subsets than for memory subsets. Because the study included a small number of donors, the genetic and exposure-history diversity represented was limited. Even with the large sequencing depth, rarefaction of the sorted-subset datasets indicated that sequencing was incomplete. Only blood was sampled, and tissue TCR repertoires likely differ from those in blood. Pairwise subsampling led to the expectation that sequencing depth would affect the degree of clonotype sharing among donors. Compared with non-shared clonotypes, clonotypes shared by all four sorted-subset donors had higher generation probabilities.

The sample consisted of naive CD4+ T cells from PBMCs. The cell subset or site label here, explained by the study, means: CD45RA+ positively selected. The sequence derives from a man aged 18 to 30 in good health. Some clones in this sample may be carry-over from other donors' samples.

The CDR3 region reads CASSRVREQYF. The DNA is as follows: TGTGCCAGCAGCCGGGTGAGAGAGCAGTACTTC. Here the chain combines TRBV2 and TRBJ2-7; no D segment can be confidently identified. Relative to germline, V is 6 bases shorter and J is 7 bases shorter, with 10 bases between their ends. Inclusive of the bounding cysteine and phenylalanine, the CDR3 is 11 residues long. This entry keeps only the CDR3 DNA: 33 bases, framed from base 1. The germline V gene supplies CDR1 SNHLY and CDR2 FYNNEI.